The 8 T cell receptor delta chains listed next were all sequenced from one sample in a study of gamma-delta T cells after stem cell transplantation. TCRdb fed the RT-PCR reads to CATT. The table has more than 400 delta-chain clones, approximately 13% seen once; the top ten hold around 50%. Sequenced sample: gamma-delta T cells. Receptors originate from a human donor. It is not recorded whose cells these are; they may come from a transplant donor.

This clone showed up just once. This likely stems from a read error, as it lies one base from a far larger clone. CDR3 DNA sequence: TGTGCTCTTGGGGCTCAACTTACGTACTGGGGGATACGCGCGATGTACCTTATGCCGCACACCGATAAACTCATCTTT. The encoded protein is CALGAQLTYWGIRAMYLMPHTDKLIF. This chain joins TRDV1 and TRDJ1; 13 nucleotides agree with TRDD3. This CDR3 comprises 26 residues. Losses at the gene ends were 4 bases for V and 0 bases for J; bases not matched to a gene: 32. CDR1 TSWWSYY and CDR2 QGS come from the germline V gene.

As to this clone: A far larger clone is one base from this, pointing to a likely read error. This sample also contains other DNA sequences that code for the same CDR3. This chain uses TRDV2 with TRDJ3, with 12 bases lining up with TRDD3. This CDR3 has 17 amino acids. The germline V gene encodes CDR1 GEAIGNYY and CDR2 EKD. V lost 5 bases to trimming and J lost 5 bases; unmatched junction nucleotides: 6. The CDR3 nucleotides are TGTGCCTGTGTTTTACTGGGGGATACCCGGGACACCCGACAGATGTTTTTC. Its protein product is CACVLLGDTRDTRQMFF.

As for this clone: The TCRdb record carries a much larger clone's protein, which differs from this DNA's translation at residue 17; a read error is the likely cause, and the protein listed here is the DNA translation. This rearrangement joins TRDV2 to TRDJ1, with 8 positions matching TRDD3. The CDR3 runs to 19 residues. The germline V gene has CDR1 GEAIGNYY and CDR2 EKD. The DNA for the CDR3 is TGTGCCTGTGACACTCTACTGGGGGCCCGAGAGGGAAGCACCGATAAACCCATCTTT. Translated: CACDTLLGAREGSTDKPIF.

With respect to this clone: The TCRdb protein comes from a much larger clone and disagrees with this DNA's translation at residue 5, likely due to a read error; the protein given here is derived from the DNA. The rearrangement joins TRDV2 to TRDJ3, with 8 positions matching TRDD3. CDR1 and CDR2 from the germline V gene are GEAIGNYY and EKD. With V trimmed by 3 bases and J by 2 bases, 8 bases remained unmatched. The CDR3 is 18 amino acids. As DNA, the CDR3 is TGTGCCTGTGACGCGGTACTGGGGGTTGCCTGGGACACCCGACAGATGTTTTTC. It codes for CACDAVLGVAWDTRQMFF.

Regarding this clone: Since a far larger clone is one base different, this is likely a read error. The same CDR3 also results from other DNA sequences found in this sample. The rearrangement joins TRDV1 to TRDJ1, with 13 bases identical to TRDD3. Per the germline V gene, CDR1 is TSWWSYY and CDR2 is QGS. The CDR3 sequence is 26 residues long. CDR3 loop: CALGAQLTYWGIRAMYLMPYTDKLIF. CDR3 DNA: TGTGCTCTTGGGGCTCAACTTACGTACTGGGGGATACGCGCGATGTACCTTATGCCGTACACCGATAAGCTCATCTTT.

A note on this clone: It is likely a read error: a sequence one base away is far more abundant. In the same sample, other DNA sequences code for this CDR3. The chain has TRDV1 and TRDJ1, with 9 bases fitting TRDD2. The CDR3 covers 19 residues. J gave up 0 bases and V 6 bases, and 17 bases lay outside the gene matches. Germline V gene data show CDR1 as TSWWSYY and CDR2 as QGS. CDR3 in DNA: TGTGCTCTTGGAGACTACAGCCTTCCTACGGATTATTACACCGATAAACTCATCTTT. As protein: CALGDYSLPTDYYTDKLIF.

By sample share, this clone is large. Other DNA sequences in the same sample also yield this CDR3. The genes are TRDV1 and TRDJ1; TRDD2 might be the D (5 bases). The germline V and J ends were trimmed by 1 base and 0 bases, with 33 bases remaining between them. Germline loops: CDR1 TSWWSYY, CDR2 QGS. The length of the CDR3 is 23 residues. The CDR3 is CALGEPPLSPTHRYLHYTDKLIF. In DNA form, the CDR3 reads TGTGCTCTTGGGGAACCACCCCTATCACCTACCCATCGGTACCTCCATTACACCGATAAACTCATCTTT.

This clone was seen a few times. A far more abundant clone sits one base away, making this likely a read error. The rearrangement joins TRDV2 to TRDJ1, with D unclear. The CDR3 is 15 amino acids. Germline CDR1 and CDR2: GEAIGNYY and EKD. The germline V and J ends were trimmed by 0 bases and 1 base, with 11 bases remaining between them. CDR3 nucleotide sequence: TGTGCCTGTGACACCGCCGGAGGGAGCACCGATAAACTCATCTTT. Protein product: CACDTAGGSTDKLIF.